This is a list of T cell receptor beta chains from one sample in a study of a mutant IDH1 vaccine in newly diagnosed glioma. Assay: immunoSEQ multiplex PCR; the TCRdb copy retains only in-frame clones and omits some. Seen here are approximately 70,000 clones, about 87% observed once, and the top ten hold 13%. No cognate antigen is known for these TCRs. This specimen was PBMCs, taken from a glioma patient whose treatment included an IDH1 peptide vaccine. These receptors were obtained from a young man with glioma. CDR3s leave out the opening cysteine and the closing phenylalanine or tryptophan. Clone size is not always given. Where it is, it says once, few, many or a class for expanded clones.

-,TRBV5-1,TRBJ2-7,ASRETSGGAGSYEQY
-,TRBV9,TRBJ1-2,ASSVGGYGTGSYGYT
-,TRBV29-1,TRBJ2-5,SVRSPETQY
-,TRBV13,TRBJ2-5,ASSSWREGGQETQY
-,TRBV29-1,TRBJ1-1,SVGAGLNTEAF
-,TRBV6-5,TRBJ1-2,ASSTTGPSYGYT
-,TRBV27,TRBJ2-6,ASSFGFGYQQVLT
-,TRBV25-1,TRBJ1-2,ASSQGGQLYGYT
-,TRBV27,TRBJ1-5,ASKKQGPNQPQH
-,TRBV10-3,TRBJ2-7,AINPGGGYEQY
few,TRBV10-1,TRBJ2-1,ASSESDVWAGARSYNEQF
-,TRBV2,TRBJ2-7,ASMGYEQY
-,TRBV7-6,TRBJ1-1,ASSPDYGGKTEAF
once,TRBV4-3,TRBJ2-7,ASSQGLGPYEQY
-,TRBV5-6,TRBJ2-1,ASSSGDIHNEQF
-,TRBV2,TRBJ2-7,ASKRTLYEQY
-,TRBV6-5,TRBJ1-3,ASSYSWGPGNTIY
-,TRBV7-2,TRBJ2-1,ASSSPRGESGGNYNEQF
-,TRBV25-1,TRBJ1-4,ASSEGTGGTKLF
-,TRBV6-5,TRBJ1-1,ASSYTRHLNTEAF
-,TRBV19,TRBJ2-3,ASTPSGRAGTDTQY
once,TRBV4-3,TRBJ2-4,ASSQDWVSPGKNIQY
-,TRBV11-1,TRBJ1-3,ASSSVGSGNTIY
-,TRBV9,TRBJ1-2,ASSQQGHGYT
-,TRBV5-5,TRBJ1-1,ASSLALRPSRAEAF
many,TRBV30,TRBJ1-2,AWSSGTGPGDGYT
-,TRBV6-1,TRBJ1-5,ASSEGGPRPFNQPQH
once,TRBV6-6,TRBJ2-2,ASSYASNLFRELF
-,TRBV6-6,TRBJ1-2,ASSYWADGYYGYT
-,TRBV19,TRBJ2-7,ASSFGPSYEQY
-,TRBV28,TRBJ2-2,ASSLFGGLNTGELF
-,TRBV6-5,TRBJ1-2,ASSYSGRVPSPT